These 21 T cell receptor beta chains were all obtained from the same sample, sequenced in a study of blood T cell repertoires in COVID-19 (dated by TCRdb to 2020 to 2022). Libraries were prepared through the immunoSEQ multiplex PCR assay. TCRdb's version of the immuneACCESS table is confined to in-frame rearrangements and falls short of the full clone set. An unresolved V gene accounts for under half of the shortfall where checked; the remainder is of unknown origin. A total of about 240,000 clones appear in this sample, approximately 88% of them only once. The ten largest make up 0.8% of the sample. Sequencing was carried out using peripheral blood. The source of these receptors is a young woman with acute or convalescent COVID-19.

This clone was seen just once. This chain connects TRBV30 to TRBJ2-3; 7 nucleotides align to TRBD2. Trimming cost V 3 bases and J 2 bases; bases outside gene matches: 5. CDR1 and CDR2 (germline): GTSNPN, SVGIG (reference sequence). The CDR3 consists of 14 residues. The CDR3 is CAWRRDYLTDTQYF. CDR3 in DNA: TGTGCCTGGAGAAGGGACTACCTCACAGATACGCAGTATTTT. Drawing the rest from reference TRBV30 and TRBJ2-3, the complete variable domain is SQTIHQWPATLVQPVGSPLSLECTVEGTSNPNLYWYRQAAGRGLQLLFYSVGIGQISSEVPQNLSASRPQDRQFILSSKKLLLSDSGFYLCAWRRDYLTDTQYFGPGTRLTVL.

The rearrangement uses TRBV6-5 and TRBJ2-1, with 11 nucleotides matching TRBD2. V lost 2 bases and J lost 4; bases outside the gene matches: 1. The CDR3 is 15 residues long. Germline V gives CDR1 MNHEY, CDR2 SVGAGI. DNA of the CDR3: TGTGCCAGCAGTTACCTAGCGGGAGGATACAATGAGCAGTTCTTC. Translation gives CASSYLAGGYNEQFF.

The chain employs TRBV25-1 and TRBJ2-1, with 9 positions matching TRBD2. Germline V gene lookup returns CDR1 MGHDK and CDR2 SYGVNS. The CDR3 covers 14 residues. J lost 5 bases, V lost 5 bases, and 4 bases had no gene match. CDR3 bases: TGTGCCAGCAGTTGGACTAGCGAAAACAATGAGCAGTTCTTC. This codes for CASSWTSENNEQFF.

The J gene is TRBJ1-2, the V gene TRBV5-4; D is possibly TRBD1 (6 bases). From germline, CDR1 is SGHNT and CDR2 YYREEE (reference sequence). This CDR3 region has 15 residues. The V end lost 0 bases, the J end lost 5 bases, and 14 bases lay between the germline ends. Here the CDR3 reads CASSLAPQGSYGYTF. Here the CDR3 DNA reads TGTGCCAGCAGCTTGGCCCCACAGGGTTCTTATGGCTACACCTTC.

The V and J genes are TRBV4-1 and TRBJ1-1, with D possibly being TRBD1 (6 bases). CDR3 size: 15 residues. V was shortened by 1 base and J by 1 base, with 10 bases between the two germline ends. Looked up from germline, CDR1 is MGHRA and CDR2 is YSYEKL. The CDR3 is CASSQGGGQNTEAFF. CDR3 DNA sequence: TGCGCCAGCAGCCAAGGAGGGGGACAGAACACTGAAGCTTTCTTT.

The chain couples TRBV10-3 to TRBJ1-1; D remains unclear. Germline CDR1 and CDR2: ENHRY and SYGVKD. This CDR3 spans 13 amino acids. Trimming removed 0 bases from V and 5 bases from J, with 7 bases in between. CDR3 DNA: TGTGCCATCAGTGAGTCGCCGGGAACTGAAGCTTTCTTT. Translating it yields CAISESPGTEAFF.

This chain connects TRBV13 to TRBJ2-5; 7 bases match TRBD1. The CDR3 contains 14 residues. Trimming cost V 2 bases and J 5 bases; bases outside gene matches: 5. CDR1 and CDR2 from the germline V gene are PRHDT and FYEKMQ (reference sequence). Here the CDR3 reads CASSLSRGSETQYF. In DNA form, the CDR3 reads TGTGCCAGCAGCTTAAGCAGGGGGTCTGAGACCCAGTACTTC.

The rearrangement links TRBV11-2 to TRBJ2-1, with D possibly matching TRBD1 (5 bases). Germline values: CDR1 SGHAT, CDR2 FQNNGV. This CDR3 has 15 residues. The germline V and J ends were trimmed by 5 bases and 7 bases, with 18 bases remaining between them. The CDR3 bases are TGTGCCAGCAGCCCCATCGGCAGGACAAGTAATGAGCAGTTCTTC. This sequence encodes CASSPIGRTSNEQFF. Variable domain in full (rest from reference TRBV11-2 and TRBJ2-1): EAGVAQSPRYKIIEKRQSVAFWCNPISGHATLYWYQQILGQGPKLLIQFQNNGVVDDSQLPKDRFSAERLKGVDSTLKIQPAKLEDSAVYLCASSPIGRTSNEQFFGPGTRLTVL.

CDR3 DNA sequence: TGTGCCAGTAGTACGGGACAGGGGGCGCAGGCTTCACCCCTCCACTTT. Its translation is CASSTGQGAQASPLHF. The chain uses TRBV19 and TRBJ1-6, with 12 bases that match TRBD1. Looked up from germline, CDR1 is LNHDA and CDR2 is SQIVND (reference sequence). This CDR3 is 16 amino acids long. J lost 9 bases, V lost 4 bases, and 7 bases had no gene match.

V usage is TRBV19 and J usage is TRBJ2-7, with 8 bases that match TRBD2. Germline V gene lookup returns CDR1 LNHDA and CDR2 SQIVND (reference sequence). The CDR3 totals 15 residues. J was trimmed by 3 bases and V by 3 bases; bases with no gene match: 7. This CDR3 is CASSIGSGGVYEQYF. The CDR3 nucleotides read TGTGCCAGTAGTATTGGTTCGGGAGGGGTCTACGAGCAGTACTTC.

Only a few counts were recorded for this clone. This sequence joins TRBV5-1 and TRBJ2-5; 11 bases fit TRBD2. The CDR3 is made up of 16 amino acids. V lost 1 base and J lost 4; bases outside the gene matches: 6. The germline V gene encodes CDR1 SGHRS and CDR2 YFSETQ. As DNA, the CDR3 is TGCGCCAGCAGCTTGTTGGTAGCGGGAGGGGGAGAGACCCAGTACTTC. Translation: CASSLLVAGGGETQYF.

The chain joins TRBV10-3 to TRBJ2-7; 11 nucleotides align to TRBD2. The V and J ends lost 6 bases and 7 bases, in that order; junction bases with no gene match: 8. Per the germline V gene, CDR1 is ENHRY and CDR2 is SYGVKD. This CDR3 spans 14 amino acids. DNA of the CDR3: TGTGCCATCAGCCCGACTAGCGGGAACTGGGAGCAGTACTTC. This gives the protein CAISPTSGNWEQYF.

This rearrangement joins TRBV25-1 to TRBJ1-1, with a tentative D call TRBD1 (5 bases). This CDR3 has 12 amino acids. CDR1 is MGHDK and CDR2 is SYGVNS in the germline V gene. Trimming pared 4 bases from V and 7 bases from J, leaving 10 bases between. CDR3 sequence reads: CASSAGHVEAFF. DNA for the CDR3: TGTGCCAGCAGTGCCGGACACGTTGAAGCTTTCTTT.

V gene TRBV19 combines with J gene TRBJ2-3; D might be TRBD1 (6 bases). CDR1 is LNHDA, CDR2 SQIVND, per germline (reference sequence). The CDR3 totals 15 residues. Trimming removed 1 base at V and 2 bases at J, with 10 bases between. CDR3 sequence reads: CASSIARGPTDTQYF. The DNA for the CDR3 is TGTGCCAGTAGTATAGCCAGGGGCCCCACAGATACGCAGTATTTT.

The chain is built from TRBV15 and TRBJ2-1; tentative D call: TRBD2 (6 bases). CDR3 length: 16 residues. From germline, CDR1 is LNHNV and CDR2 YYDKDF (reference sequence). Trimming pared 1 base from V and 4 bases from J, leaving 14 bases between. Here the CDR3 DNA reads TGTGCCACCAGCAGAGGACTAGGGAGACAGTACAATGAGCAGTTCTTC. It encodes CATSRGLGRQYNEQFF.

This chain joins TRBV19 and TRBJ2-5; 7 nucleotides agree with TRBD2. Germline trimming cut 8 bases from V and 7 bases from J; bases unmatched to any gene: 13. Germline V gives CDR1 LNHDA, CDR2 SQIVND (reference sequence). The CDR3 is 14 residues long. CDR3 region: CASGDSGSPRTQYF. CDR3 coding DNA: TGTGCCAGTGGGGATAGCGGGTCTCCGCGGACCCAGTACTTC.

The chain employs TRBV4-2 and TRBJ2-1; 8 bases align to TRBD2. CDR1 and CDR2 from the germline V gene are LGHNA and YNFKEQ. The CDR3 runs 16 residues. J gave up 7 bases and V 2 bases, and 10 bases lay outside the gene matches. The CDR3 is CASSQTTGGPGNEQFF. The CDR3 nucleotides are TGTGCCAGCAGCCAAACCACGGGAGGGCCGGGGAATGAGCAGTTCTTC.

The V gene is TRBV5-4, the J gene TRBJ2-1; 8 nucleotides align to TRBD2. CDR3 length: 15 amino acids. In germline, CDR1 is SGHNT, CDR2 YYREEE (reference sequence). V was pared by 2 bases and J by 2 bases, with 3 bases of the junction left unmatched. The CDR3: CASSLTGGAYNEQFF. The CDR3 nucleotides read TGTGCCAGCAGCTTAACGGGAGGGGCCTACAATGAGCAGTTCTTC.

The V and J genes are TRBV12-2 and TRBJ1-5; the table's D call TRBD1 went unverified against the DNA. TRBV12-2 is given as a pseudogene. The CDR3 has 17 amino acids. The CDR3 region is CASRLGKETGIHQPQHF. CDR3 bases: TGTGCAAGTCGCTTAGGGAAAGAGACAGGGATACATCAGCCCCAGCATTTT.

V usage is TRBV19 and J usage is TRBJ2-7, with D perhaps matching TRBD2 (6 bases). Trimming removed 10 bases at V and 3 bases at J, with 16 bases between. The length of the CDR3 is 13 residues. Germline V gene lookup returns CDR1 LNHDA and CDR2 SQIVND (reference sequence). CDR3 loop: CATRGGWGYEQYF. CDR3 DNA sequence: TGTGCCACGAGGGGAGGTTGGGGCTACGAGCAGTACTTC.

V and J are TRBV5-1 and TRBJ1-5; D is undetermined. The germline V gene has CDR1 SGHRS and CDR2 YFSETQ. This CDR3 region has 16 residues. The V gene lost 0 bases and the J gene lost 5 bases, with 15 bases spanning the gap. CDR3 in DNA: TGCGCCAGCAGCTTGGTTCCTGGGCACTCTTATCAGCCCCAGCATTTT. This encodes CASSLVPGHSYQPQHF.